The 2 T cell receptor beta chains in this list originate from one sample, sequenced in a study of shared clonotypes between healthy human individuals. CD45RO negativity and positive selection for CCR7 defined naive CD8 cells, a population that excluded terminally differentiated effector memory CD45RA+ cells. Produced via immunoSEQ multiplex PCR; TCRdb's table is partial and in-frame only. This sample has hundreds of thousands of clones, with 80% to 95% found just once. Source material: naive CD8+ T cells sorted from blood. These TCRs come from a man in his thirties or forties in good health.

The chain has TRBV19 and TRBJ1-5, with 8 bases lining up with TRBD1. The CDR3 is made up of 17 amino acids. Germline V gene lookup returns CDR1 LNHDA and CDR2 SQIVND (reference sequence). With V trimmed by 8 bases and J by 0 bases, 12 bases remained unmatched. CDR3 sequence reads: CASGSDRDTYSNQPQHF. The CDR3 DNA reads as TGTGCCAGTGGGTCGGACAGGGATACTTATAGCAATCAGCCCCAGCATTTT.

The chain joins TRBV10-3 to TRBJ2-2, with D hard to call. Trimming pared 4 bases from V and 0 bases from J, leaving 9 bases between. Germline V gene data show CDR1 as ENHRY and CDR2 as SYGVKD. This CDR3 spans 15 amino acids. The CDR3 coding sequence is TGTGCCATCAGTGGCGGACCAGCGAACACCGGGGAGCTGTTTTTT. Amino acids: CAISGGPANTGELFF.